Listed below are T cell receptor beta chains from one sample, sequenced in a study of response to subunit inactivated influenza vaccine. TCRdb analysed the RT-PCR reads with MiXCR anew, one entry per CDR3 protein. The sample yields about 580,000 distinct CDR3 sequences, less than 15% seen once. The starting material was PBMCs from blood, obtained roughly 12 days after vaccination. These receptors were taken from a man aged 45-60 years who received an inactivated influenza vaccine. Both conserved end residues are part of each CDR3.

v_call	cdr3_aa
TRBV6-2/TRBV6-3	CASSYTSSEQETQYF
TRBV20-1	CSAKGQGRSPLHF
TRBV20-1	CSARGSDSFYEQYF
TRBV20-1	CSARDGGRPPNQPQHF
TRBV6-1	CASSHGAGITDTQYF
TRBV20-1	CSARDGFTDTQYF
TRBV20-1	CSARVRQGWEQYF
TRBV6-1	CASSESRYGYTF
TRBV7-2	CASSFVGGITDTQYF
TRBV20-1	CSARDPTDTQYF
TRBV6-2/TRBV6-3	CASSQMQVMETQYF
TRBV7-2	CASSFRDYGYTF
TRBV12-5	CASGLIPGLADNEQFF
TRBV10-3	CAISDGGTETQYF
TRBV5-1	CASSQADRVYSPLHF
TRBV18	CASSHRDLYNEQFF
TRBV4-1	CASSQDRTGGQPQHF
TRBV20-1	CSASYSLYYGYTF
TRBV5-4	CASSTRAGVAKNIQYF
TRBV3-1	CASSQDQGRSPLHF
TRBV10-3	CASRSSKGQETQYF
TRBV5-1	CASSAVAGGSYNEQFF
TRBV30	CAWANLETQYF
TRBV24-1	CATSDPTGDSQNIQYF
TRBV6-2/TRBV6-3	CASSTRLADSYEQYF
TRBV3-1	CASSSSGAQYF
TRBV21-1	CASSKCVGTGGGTEAFF
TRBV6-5	CASSLELAGAQETQYF
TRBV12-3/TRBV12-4	CASSGGSTDTQYF
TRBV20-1	CSARYGSSYNEQFF
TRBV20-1	CRPLPGGFTEAFF
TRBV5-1	CASSLGATSGGGDTQYF
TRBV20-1	CSGLDLSKNIQYF
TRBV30	CAWSTLGRTQYF